These 18 T cell receptor beta chains were all obtained from the same sample, sequenced in a study of T cells expressing NK-cell markers. TCRdb reanalyzed the 5' RACE reads, giving one entry per CDR3 protein sequence and no DNA. Its clone listing holds 550,000 or so distinct CDR3 sequences. The sequencing input was blood T cells: a sorted CD56 or NKG2C T cell subset, CD4+ or CD8+ T cells, or bulk PBMC T cells (not recorded which). These receptors were taken from a man aged 18 to 35 in good health.

This chain connects TRBV20-1 to TRBJ1-4; TCRdb designates TRBD1, a call that cannot be tested without DNA. CDR1 and CDR2 from the germline V gene are DFQATT and SNEGSKA (reference sequence). CDR3 length: 12 residues. Here the CDR3 reads CSARFQGEKLFF.

This rearrangement joins TRBV5-8 to TRBJ2-5; TCRdb's D call of TRBD2 is untestable without DNA. The CDR3 runs to 14 residues. The germline gives CDR1 SGHTS, CDR2 YDEGEE. The CDR3 loop reads CASANSGNQETQYF.

The CDR3 loop is CSARDWREYTNEQFF. The V call is TRBV20-1, the J call TRBJ2-1; TCRdb's assignment of TRBD2 cannot be checked, as there is no DNA. Germline V gene lookup returns CDR1 DFQATT and CDR2 SNEGSKA (reference sequence). CDR3 length: 15 residues.

The genes are TRBV5-1 and TRBJ1-1. This CDR3 spans 13 amino acids. Germline CDR1 SGHRS, CDR2 YFSETQ. CDR3 region: CASSGTGFTEAFF.

V is TRBV5-1 and J is TRBJ2-3; without DNA, the TCRdb call of TRBD2 cannot be checked. This CDR3 comprises 14 residues. CDR1 and CDR2 from the germline V gene are SGHRS and YFSETQ. CDR3 amino acids: CASSPRAFTDTQYF.

The chain has TRBV14 and TRBJ1-6; absent DNA, TCRdb's TRBD1 call cannot be checked. The germline V gene encodes CDR1 SGHDN and CDR2 FVKESK. The CDR3 runs to 17 residues. Here the CDR3 reads CASSQRTGSSYNSPLHF.

V is TRBV11-2 and J is TRBJ2-4. The CDR3 runs 16 residues. Germline-derived CDR1 and CDR2 are SGHAT and FQNNGV. The CDR3 sequence is CASSLDGWPAKNIQYF.

V and J are TRBV7-9 and TRBJ2-7. CDR3 length: 11 amino acids. Germline values: CDR1 SEHNR, CDR2 FQNEAQ (reference sequence). CDR3 loop: CASSRTPEQYF. The entire variable domain, with the rest obtained from reference TRBV7-9 and TRBJ2-7, is as follows: DTGVSQNPRHKITKRGQNVTFRCDPISEHNRLYWYRQTLGQGPEFLTYFQNEAQLEKSRLLSDRFSAERPKGSFSTLEIQRTEQGDSAMYLCASSRTPEQYFGPGTRLTVT.

The CDR3 sequence: CASSSDPSVTEAFF. V gene TRBV9 combines with J gene TRBJ1-1. The CDR3 runs to 14 residues. Germline assignment: CDR1 SGDLS and CDR2 YYNGEE.

V is TRBV5-5 and J is TRBJ2-1; no DNA is available, so the TRBD2 call from TCRdb remains unchecked. This CDR3 is built from 12 residues. Per germline, CDR1 SGHKS and CDR2 YYEKEE (reference sequence). CDR3: CASSPLANEQFF.

This chain links TRBV20-1 with TRBJ2-5. The CDR3 has 13 residues. Germline CDR1 reads DFQATT; CDR2 reads SNEGSKA (reference sequence). The CDR3 reads CSIRLDVGETQYF.

The rearrangement uses TRBV6-1 and TRBJ2-2; TCRdb lists TRBD1, though no DNA is available to test this call. The CDR3 is 14 amino acids. The germline V gene encodes CDR1 MNHNS and CDR2 SASEGT. CDR3 loop: CASNVQGNTGELFF.

This sequence joins TRBV21-1 and TRBJ2-1; without DNA, the TCRdb call of TRBD2 cannot be checked. TRBV21-1 is a pseudogene. This CDR3 is built from 17 residues. The CDR3 region is CASITTGSGSSDSEQFF.

This chain uses TRBV5-5 with TRBJ2-5; TCRdb indicates TRBD1, and absent DNA this call remains unverified. CDR3 length equals 16 residues. Germline assignment: CDR1 SGHKS and CDR2 YYEKEE (reference sequence). The CDR3 sequence: CASSLGPPGHQETQYF. The entire variable domain, with the rest obtained from reference TRBV5-5 and TRBJ2-5, is as follows: DAGVTQSPTHLIKTRGQQVTLRCSPISGHKSVSWYQQVLGQGPQFIFQYYEKEERGRGNFPDRFSARQFPNYSSELNVNALLLGDSALYLCASSLGPPGHQETQYFGPGTRLLVL.

This chain joins TRBV20-1 and TRBJ2-3; no DNA is available, so the TRBD1 call from TCRdb remains unchecked. Per germline, CDR1 DFQATT and CDR2 SNEGSKA (reference sequence). This CDR3 spans 14 amino acids. The CDR3 is CSASGVRGGDTQYF.

The V and J genes are TRBV7-2 and TRBJ2-3. CDR1 SGHTA and CDR2 FQGNSA come from the germline V gene. The length of the CDR3 is 11 residues. This CDR3 is CASSLVSTQYF.

The chain combines TRBV7-4 with TRBJ2-7; TCRdb lists TRBD1, though no DNA is available to test this call. CDR3 size: 14 residues. CDR1 and CDR2 from the germline V gene are SGHVT and SQSDAQ. Here the CDR3 reads CASSTPGTCYEQYF.

V is TRBV28 and J is TRBJ2-7; absent DNA, TCRdb's TRBD1 call cannot be checked. CDR1 is MDHEN and CDR2 is SYDVKM in the germline V gene. The CDR3 length is 15 residues. The CDR3 sequence is CASSRPGDRVHEQYF.